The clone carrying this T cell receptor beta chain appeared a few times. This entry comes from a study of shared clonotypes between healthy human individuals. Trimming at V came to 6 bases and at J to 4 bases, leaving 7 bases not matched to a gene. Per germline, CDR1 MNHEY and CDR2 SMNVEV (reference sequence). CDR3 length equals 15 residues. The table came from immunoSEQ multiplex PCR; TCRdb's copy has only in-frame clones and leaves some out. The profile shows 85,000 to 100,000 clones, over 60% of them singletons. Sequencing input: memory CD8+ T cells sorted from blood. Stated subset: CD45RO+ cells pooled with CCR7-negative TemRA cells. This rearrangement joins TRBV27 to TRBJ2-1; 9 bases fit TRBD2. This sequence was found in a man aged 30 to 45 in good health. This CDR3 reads CASSMTSGFYNEQFF. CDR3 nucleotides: TGTGCCAGCAGCATGACTAGCGGTTTTTACAATGAGCAGTTCTTC.